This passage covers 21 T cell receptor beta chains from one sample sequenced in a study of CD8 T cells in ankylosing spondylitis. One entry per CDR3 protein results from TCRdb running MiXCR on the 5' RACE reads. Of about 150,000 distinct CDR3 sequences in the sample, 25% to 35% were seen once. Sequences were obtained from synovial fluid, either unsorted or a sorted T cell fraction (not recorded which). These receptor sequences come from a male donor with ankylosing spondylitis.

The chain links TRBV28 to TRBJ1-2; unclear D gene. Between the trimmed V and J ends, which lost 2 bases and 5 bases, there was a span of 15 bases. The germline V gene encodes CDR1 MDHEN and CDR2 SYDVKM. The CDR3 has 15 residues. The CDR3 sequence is CASSLATKALYGYTF. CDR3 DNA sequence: TGTGCCAGCAGTTTAGCCACGAAGGCCCTTTATGGCTACACCTTC.

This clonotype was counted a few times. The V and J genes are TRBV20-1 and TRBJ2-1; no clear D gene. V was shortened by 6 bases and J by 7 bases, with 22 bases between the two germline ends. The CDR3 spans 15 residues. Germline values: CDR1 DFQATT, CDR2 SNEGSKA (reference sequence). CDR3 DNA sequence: TGCAGTGCCCCCCTTCGTCGCGCTACTGAGAATGAGCAGTTCTTC. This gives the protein CSAPLRRATENEQFF.

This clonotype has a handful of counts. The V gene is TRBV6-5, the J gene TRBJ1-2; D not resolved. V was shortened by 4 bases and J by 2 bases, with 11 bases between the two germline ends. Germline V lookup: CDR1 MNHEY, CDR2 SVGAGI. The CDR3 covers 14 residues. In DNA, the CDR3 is TGTGCCAGCAGTTCACCGGGAACAAACTATGGCTACACCTTC. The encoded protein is CASSSPGTNYGYTF.

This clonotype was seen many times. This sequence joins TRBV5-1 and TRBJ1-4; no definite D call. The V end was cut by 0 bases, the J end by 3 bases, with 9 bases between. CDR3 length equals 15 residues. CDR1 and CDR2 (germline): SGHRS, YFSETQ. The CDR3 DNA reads TGCGCCAGCAGCTTGGTCGGAGGGCCTAATGAAAAACTGTTTTTT. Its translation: CASSLVGGPNEKLFF.

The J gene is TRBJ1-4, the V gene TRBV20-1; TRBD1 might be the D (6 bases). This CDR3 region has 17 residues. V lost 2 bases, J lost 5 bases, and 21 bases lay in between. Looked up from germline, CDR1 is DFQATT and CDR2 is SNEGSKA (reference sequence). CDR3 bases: TGCAGTGCTAGATCCCCCCTACCGGGGGCGGAAAATGAAAAACTGTTTTTT. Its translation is CSARSPLPGAENEKLFF.

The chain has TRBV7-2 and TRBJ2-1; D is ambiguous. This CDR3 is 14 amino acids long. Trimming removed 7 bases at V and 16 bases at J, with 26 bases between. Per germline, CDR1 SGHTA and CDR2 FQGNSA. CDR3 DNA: TGTGCCAGCAACTTTGCTCAGGCGACCCGTCCCTTCTTCTTC. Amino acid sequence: CASNFAQATRPFFF.

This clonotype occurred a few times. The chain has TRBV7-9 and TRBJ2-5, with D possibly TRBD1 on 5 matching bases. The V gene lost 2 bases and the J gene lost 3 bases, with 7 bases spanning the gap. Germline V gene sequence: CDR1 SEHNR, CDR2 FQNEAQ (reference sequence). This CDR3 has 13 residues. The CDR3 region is CASSLSGKETQYF. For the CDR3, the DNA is TGTGCCAGCAGCTTATCAGGGAAAGAGACCCAGTACTTC.

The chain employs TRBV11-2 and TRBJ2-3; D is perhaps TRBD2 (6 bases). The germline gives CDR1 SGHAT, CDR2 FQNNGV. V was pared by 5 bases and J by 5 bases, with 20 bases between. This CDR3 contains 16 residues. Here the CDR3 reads CASSLTGGKTGDTQYF. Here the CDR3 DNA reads TGTGCCAGCAGCCTGACTGGGGGGAAAACTGGAGATACGCAGTATTTT.

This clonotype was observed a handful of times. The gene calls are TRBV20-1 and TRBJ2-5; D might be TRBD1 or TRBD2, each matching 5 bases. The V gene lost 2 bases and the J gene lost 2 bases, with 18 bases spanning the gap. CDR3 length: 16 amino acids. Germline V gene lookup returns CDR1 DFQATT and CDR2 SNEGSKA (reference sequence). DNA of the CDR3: TGCAGTGCTAGAACCGTCATTTCGGGGCCGCAAGAGACCCAGTACTTC. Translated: CSARTVISGPQETQYF.

CDR3 protein: CATSDLDSRMNTEAFF. CDR3 DNA: TGTGCCACCAGTGATTTGGACAGCCGGATGAACACTGAAGCTTTCTTT. The chain has TRBV24-1 and TRBJ1-1; TRBD1 is a possible D gene (5 bases). V lost 0 bases and J 0 bases, leaving 10 bases between the germline ends. CDR1 is KGHDR and CDR2 is SFDVKD in the germline V gene. CDR3 length equals 16 residues.

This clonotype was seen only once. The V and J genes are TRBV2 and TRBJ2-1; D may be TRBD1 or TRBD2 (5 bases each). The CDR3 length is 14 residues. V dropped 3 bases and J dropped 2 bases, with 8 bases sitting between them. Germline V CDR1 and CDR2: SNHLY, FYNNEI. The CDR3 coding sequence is TGTGCCAGCAGTGATCAGGGAGCCTACAATGAGCAGTTCTTC. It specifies CASSDQGAYNEQFF.

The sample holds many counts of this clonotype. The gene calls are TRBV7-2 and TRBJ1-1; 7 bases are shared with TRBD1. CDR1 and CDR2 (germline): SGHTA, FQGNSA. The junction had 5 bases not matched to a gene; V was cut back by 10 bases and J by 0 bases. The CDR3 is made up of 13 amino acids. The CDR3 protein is CATGGQLNTEAFF. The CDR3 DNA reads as TGTGCCACCGGGGGACAGTTGAACACTGAAGCTTTCTTT. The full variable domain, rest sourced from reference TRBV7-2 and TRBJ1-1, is GAGVSQSPSNKVTEKGKDVELRCDPISGHTALYWYRQSLGQGLEFLIYFQGNSAPDKSGLPSDRFSAERTGGSVSTLTIQRTQQEDSAVYLCATGGQLNTEAFFGQGTRLTVV.

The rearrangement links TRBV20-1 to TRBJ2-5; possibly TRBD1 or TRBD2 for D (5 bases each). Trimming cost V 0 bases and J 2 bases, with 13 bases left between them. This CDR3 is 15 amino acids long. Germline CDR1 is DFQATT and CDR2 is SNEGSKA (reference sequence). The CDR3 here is CSARDVRAGQETQYF. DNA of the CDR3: TGCAGTGCTAGAGACGTGCGGGCAGGGCAAGAGACCCAGTACTTC.

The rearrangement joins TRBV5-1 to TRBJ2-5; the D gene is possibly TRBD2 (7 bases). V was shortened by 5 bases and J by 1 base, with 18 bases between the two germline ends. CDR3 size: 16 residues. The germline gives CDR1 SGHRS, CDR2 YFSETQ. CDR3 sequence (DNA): TGCGCCAGCAGAGGGGGGGGCGTTAACGCCCAAGAGACCCAGTACTTC. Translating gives CASRGGGVNAQETQYF.

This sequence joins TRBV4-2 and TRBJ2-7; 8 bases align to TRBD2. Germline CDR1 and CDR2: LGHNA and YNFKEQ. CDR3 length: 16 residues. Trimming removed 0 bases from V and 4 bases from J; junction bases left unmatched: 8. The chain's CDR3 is CASSQDRRRGGYEQYF. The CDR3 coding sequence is TGTGCCAGCAGCCAAGATCGTCGTCGGGGGGGATACGAGCAGTACTTC.

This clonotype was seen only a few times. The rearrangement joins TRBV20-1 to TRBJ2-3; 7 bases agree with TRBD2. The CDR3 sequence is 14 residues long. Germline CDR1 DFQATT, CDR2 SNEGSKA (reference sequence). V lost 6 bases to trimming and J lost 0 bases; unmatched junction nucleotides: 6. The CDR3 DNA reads TGCAGTGCCCGAAAGCGGGGAAGCACAGATACGCAGTATTTT. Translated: CSARKRGSTDTQYF.

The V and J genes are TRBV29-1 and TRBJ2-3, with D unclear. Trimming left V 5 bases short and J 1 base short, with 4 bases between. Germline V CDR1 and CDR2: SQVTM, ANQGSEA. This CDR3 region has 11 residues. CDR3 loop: CSVYRTDTQYF. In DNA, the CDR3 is TGCAGCGTTTACCGCACAGATACGCAGTATTTT.

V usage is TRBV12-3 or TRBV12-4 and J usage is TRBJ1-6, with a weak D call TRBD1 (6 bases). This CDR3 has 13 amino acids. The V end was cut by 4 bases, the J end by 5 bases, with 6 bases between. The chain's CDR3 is CASSWTDNSPLHF. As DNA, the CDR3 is TGTGCCAGCAGTTGGACAGATAATTCACCCCTCCACTTT.

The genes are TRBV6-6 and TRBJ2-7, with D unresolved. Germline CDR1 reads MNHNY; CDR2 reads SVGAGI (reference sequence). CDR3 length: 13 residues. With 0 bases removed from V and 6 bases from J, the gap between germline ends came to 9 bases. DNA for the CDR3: TGTGCCAGCAGTTACTCGGCGGTAAGCGAGCAGTACTTC. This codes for CASSYSAVSEQYF.

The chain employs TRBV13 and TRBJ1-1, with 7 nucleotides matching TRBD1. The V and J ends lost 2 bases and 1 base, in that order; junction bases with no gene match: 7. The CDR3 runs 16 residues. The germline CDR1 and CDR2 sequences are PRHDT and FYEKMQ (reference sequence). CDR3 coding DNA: TGTGCCAGCAGCTTATGGGGGACAGTCTCGAACACTGAAGCTTTCTTT. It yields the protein CASSLWGTVSNTEAFF.

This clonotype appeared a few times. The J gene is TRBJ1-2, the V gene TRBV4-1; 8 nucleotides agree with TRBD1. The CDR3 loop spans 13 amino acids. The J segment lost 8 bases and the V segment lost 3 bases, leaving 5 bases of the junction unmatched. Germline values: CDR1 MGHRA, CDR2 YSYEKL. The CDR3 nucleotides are TGCGCCAGCAGCCACCTGACAGGGGAAGGCTACACCTTC. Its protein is CASSHLTGEGYTF.